One sample yielded the 14 T cell receptor beta chains listed below, sequenced in a study of blood T cell repertoires in COVID-19. Measured with immunoSEQ multiplex PCR; TCRdb has only the in-frame clones, and not every one. The top ten hold approximately 17% of the sample, which has about 69,000 clones, 79% seen once. The specimen sequenced was peripheral blood. All receptors derive from a man aged 60-69 years with acute or convalescent COVID-19.

The chain carries TRBV29-1 and TRBJ2-7, with 9 bases fitting TRBD1. CDR1 and CDR2 (germline): SQVTM, ANQGSEA. V dropped 2 bases and J dropped 3; count of bases not matched to a gene: 2. This CDR3 has 13 amino acids. In DNA form, the CDR3 reads TGCAGCGTTGAACTGGACAGGGGCTACGAGCAGTACTTC. Residues: CSVELDRGYEQYF.

This chain connects TRBV30 to TRBJ1-4; 7 nucleotides line up with TRBD1. Germline V gene lookup returns CDR1 GTSNPN and CDR2 SVGIG (reference sequence). CDR3 length equals 12 residues. V lost 8 bases to trimming and J lost 3 bases; unmatched junction nucleotides: 3. The CDR3 spells CAGQGANEKLFF. CDR3 coding DNA: TGTGCCGGTCAGGGGGCTAATGAAAAACTGTTTTTT.

The chain carries TRBV7-2 and TRBJ1-4; the match to TRBD1 covers 8 bases. Per the germline V gene, CDR1 is SGHTA and CDR2 is FQGNSA. The length of the CDR3 is 14 residues. With 5 bases clipped from V and 4 bases from J, the junction kept 3 bases outside the gene matches. In nucleotides, the CDR3 is TGTGCCAGCAGCAAGGACAGGGATAATGAAAAACTGTTTTTT. This gives the protein CASSKDRDNEKLFF.

Only one count was recorded for this clone. The chain joins TRBV18 to TRBJ1-2; TRBD1 aligns across 9 bases. CDR1 is KGHSH and CDR2 is LQKENI in the germline V gene. The CDR3 loop spans 13 amino acids. The V and J ends lost 3 bases and 7 bases, in that order; junction bases with no gene match: 3. The CDR3 protein is CASSPGTGFGYTF. CDR3 nucleotide sequence: TGTGCCAGCTCACCCGGGACAGGGTTTGGCTACACCTTC.

This clone was seen many times. J is TRBJ1-4 and V is TRBV3-1 (or the pseudogene TRBV3-2), with D unresolved. In germline, CDR1 is LGHDT, CDR2 YNNKEL (reference sequence). Between the trimmed V and J ends, which lost 0 bases and 8 bases, there was a span of 16 bases. The CDR3 is made up of 16 amino acids. The CDR3 reads CASSQDIRMGREKLFF. The DNA of the CDR3 is TGTGCCAGCAGCCAAGATATTCGGATGGGGAGGGAAAAACTGTTTTTT.

The chain recombines TRBV7-6 with TRBJ1-1; no clear D gene. The CDR3 extends over 16 amino acids. Germline V gene sequence: CDR1 SGHVS, CDR2 FNYEAQ. V gave up 5 bases and J gave up 1 base, with 17 bases separating them. The CDR3 sequence: CASSLDDMGGNTEAFF. For the CDR3, the DNA is TGTGCCAGCAGCCTAGATGATATGGGAGGGAACACTGAAGCTTTCTTT. Combining the CDR3 with reference TRBV7-6 and TRBJ1-1 gives the whole variable domain GAGVSQSPRYKVTKRGQDVALRCDPISGHVSLYWYRQALGQGPEFLTYFNYEAQQDKSGLPNDRFSAERPEGSISTLTIQRTEQRDSAMYRCASSLDDMGGNTEAFFGQGTRLTVV.

V usage is TRBV19 and J usage is TRBJ1-5, with TRBD1 matching over 7 bases. From germline, CDR1 is LNHDA and CDR2 SQIVND (reference sequence). This CDR3 is 15 amino acids long. The ends lost 4 bases at V and 4 bases at J; junction bases unmatched: 7. DNA for the CDR3: TGTGCCAGTAGTAGCCGACAGGGCGGGAATCAGCCCCAGCATTTT. This codes for CASSSRQGGNQPQHF.

The J gene is TRBJ1-5, the V gene TRBV6-2 or TRBV6-3; 8 bases agree with TRBD1. Germline trimming cut 6 bases from V and 6 bases from J; bases unmatched to any gene: 10. The CDR3 covers 15 residues. Germline V gives CDR1 MNHEY, CDR2 SVGEGT. CDR3 nucleotide sequence: TGTGCCAGCAGCCAACGGACAGGGCGAGGTCAGCCCCAGCATTTT. Translation: CASSQRTGRGQPQHF.

The chain is built from TRBV4-1 and TRBJ1-1; TRBD1 agrees at 8 bases. In germline, CDR1 is MGHRA, CDR2 YSYEKL. The CDR3 covers 15 residues. V was pared by 3 bases and J by 1 base, with 4 bases of the junction left unmatched. Here the CDR3 reads CASSHGQGPNTEAFF. CDR3 DNA sequence: TGCGCCAGCAGCCACGGACAGGGCCCGAACACTGAAGCTTTCTTT.

About this clone itself: Other DNA sequences in this sample translate to the same CDR3. V usage is TRBV5-1 and J usage is TRBJ2-7, with a tentative D call TRBD1 (6 bases). Germline CDR1 is SGHRS and CDR2 is YFSETQ. The V end lost 2 bases, the J end lost 1 base, and 10 bases lay between the germline ends. The CDR3 consists of 14 residues. CDR3 nucleotides: TGCGCCAGCAGCTTATCAGGGGATTCCTACGAGCAGTACTTC. It translates to CASSLSGDSYEQYF.

The rearrangement joins TRBV29-1 to TRBJ2-7; D is unresolved. The CDR3 length is 11 residues. The V gene lost 7 bases and the J gene lost 5 bases, with 12 bases spanning the gap. Looked up from germline, CDR1 is SQVTM and CDR2 is ANQGSEA. In DNA, the CDR3 is TGCAGCGGTAGGAGTTACAACGAGCAGTACTTC. It is translated as CSGRSYNEQYF.

V is TRBV7-3 and J is TRBJ2-2; 7 positions agree with TRBD2. The CDR3 is 14 residues long. The germline V gene has CDR1 SGHTA and CDR2 FQGTGA. The V segment lost 3 bases and the J segment 4 bases; nucleotides outside the gene matches: 2. This CDR3 reads CASSLTSSTGELFF. CDR3 nucleotide sequence: TGTGCCAGCAGCTTGACTAGCTCCACCGGGGAGCTGTTTTTT. The full variable domain, in which reference TRBV7-3 and TRBJ2-2 provide the parts outside the CDR3, is GAGVSQTPSNKVTEKGKYVELRCDPISGHTALYWYRQSLGQGPEFLIYFQGTGAADDSGLPNDRFFAVRPEGSVSTLKIQRTERGDSAVYLCASSLTSSTGELFFGEGSRLTVL.

This chain links TRBV3-1 (or the pseudogene TRBV3-2) with TRBJ2-3; possibly TRBD1 for D (5 bases). CDR3 length equals 13 residues. CDR1 and CDR2 (germline): LGHDT, YNNKEL (reference sequence). The V end lost 4 bases, the J end lost 4 bases, and 9 bases lay between the germline ends. The CDR3 DNA follows: TGTGCCAGCAGCCTAGGGGCTCCAGATACGCAGTATTTT. It is translated as CASSLGAPDTQYF.

The rearrangement links TRBV28 to TRBJ1-3, with a tentative D call TRBD1 (6 bases). Per germline, CDR1 MDHEN and CDR2 SYDVKM. CDR3 length: 15 residues. Trimming stripped 6 bases from V and 1 base from J, with 13 bases between. CDR3 residues: CASSLPGTSGNTIYF. The CDR3, as DNA: TGTGCCAGCAGCTTACCTGGGACATCTGGAAACACCATATATTTT.